Presented here are 26 T cell receptor beta chains from one specimen sequenced in a study of CD8 T cells in ankylosing spondylitis. MiXCR, run by TCRdb on the 5' RACE reads, gives a single entry per CDR3 protein. The sample lists approximately 350,000 distinct CDR3 sequences; 20% to 25% were seen once. The sample taken for sequencing was blood, either unsorted or a sorted T cell fraction (not recorded which). All receptors come from a male donor with ankylosing spondylitis or in good health (not recorded which).

V is TRBV7-4 and J is TRBJ2-7, with 12 bases aligning to TRBD2. CDR3 length equals 19 residues. The junction had 16 bases not matched to a gene; V was cut back by 5 bases and J by 2 bases. From germline, CDR1 is SGHVT and CDR2 SQSDAQ. The CDR3 coding sequence is TGTGCCAGCAGCCCAGGACTAGCGGGGATAGAAGGTCCCCCCTACGAGCAGTACTTC. Its protein is CASSPGLAGIEGPPYEQYF.

This clonotype showed up just a few times. The rearrangement uses TRBV5-6 and TRBJ2-3; the match to TRBD2 covers 11 bases. Looked up from germline, CDR1 is SGHDT and CDR2 is YYEEEE. With 4 bases clipped from V and 2 bases from J, the junction kept 9 bases outside the gene matches. CDR3 length: 17 residues. CDR3 sequence: CASSPLAGGPLTDTQYF. The CDR3, as DNA: TGTGCCAGCAGCCCCCTAGCGGGGGGCCCCCTCACAGATACGCAGTATTTT.

The gene calls are TRBV7-9 and TRBJ2-7; 8 nucleotides match TRBD1. The CDR3 consists of 16 residues. The J segment lost 0 bases and the V segment lost 1 base, leaving 5 bases of the junction unmatched. The germline gives CDR1 SEHNR, CDR2 FQNEAQ (reference sequence). The CDR3 bases are TGTGCCAGCAGCTTAGGTGTGACAGGGGACTCCTACGAGCAGTACTTC. Protein product: CASSLGVTGDSYEQYF.

This rearrangement joins TRBV20-1 to TRBJ2-7; weak D call: TRBD2 (6 bases). CDR3 length equals 13 residues. Between the trimmed V and J ends, which lost 1 base and 5 bases, there was a span of 12 bases. Germline V lookup: CDR1 DFQATT, CDR2 SNEGSKA (reference sequence). The CDR3: CSARVAGTHEQYF. The CDR3 DNA is TGCAGTGCTAGAGTTGCGGGAACCCACGAGCAGTACTTC.

Only a few counts were recorded for this clonotype. The rearrangement uses TRBV29-1 and TRBJ2-1; no clear D. Germline values: CDR1 SQVTM, CDR2 ANQGSEA. The CDR3 sequence is 12 residues long. V lost 3 bases to trimming and J lost 4 bases, with 7 bases between them. The CDR3, as DNA: TGCAGCGTTGACTTAAGGTACAATGAGCAGTTCTTC. It codes for CSVDLRYNEQFF.

This clonotype has just a few counts. This chain uses TRBV25-1 with TRBJ2-7; a possible D gene is TRBD2 (5 bases). Trimming pared 3 bases from V and 3 bases from J, leaving 24 bases between. CDR1 is MGHDK and CDR2 is SYGVNS in the germline V gene. The CDR3 is 18 residues long. CDR3 sequence: CASSEMAKEAALGYEQYF. In DNA form, the CDR3 reads TGTGCCAGCAGTGAGATGGCAAAGGAGGCAGCCCTCGGCTACGAGCAGTACTTC.

The chain couples TRBV12-5 to TRBJ1-1, with no clear D. The CDR3 consists of 12 residues. The germline V and J ends were trimmed by 7 bases and 3 bases, with 9 bases remaining between them. The germline V gene has CDR1 LGHNT and CDR2 FRNRAP. CDR3 in amino acids: CASAAGDTEAFF. The CDR3 region has the DNA TGTGCTAGTGCCGCTGGGGACACTGAAGCTTTCTTT.

This clonotype came up a few times. The J gene is TRBJ2-7, the V gene TRBV7-9; the match to TRBD2 covers 7 bases. V gave up 7 bases and J gave up 3 bases; unmatched junction bases: 6. The V gene's germline CDR1 is SEHNR and CDR2 FQNEAQ (reference sequence). The CDR3 extends over 13 amino acids. Written as DNA, the CDR3 is TGTGCCAGCACGGGGAGGGTCAGCTACGAGCAGTACTTC. Protein sequence: CASTGRVSYEQYF.

This clonotype has more than one count but fewer than ten. The V call is TRBV7-9, the J call TRBJ2-3; the match to TRBD1 covers 11 bases. Germline lookup yields CDR1 SEHNR and CDR2 FQNEAQ (reference sequence). Germline trimming cut 4 bases from V and 4 bases from J; bases unmatched to any gene: 4. The CDR3 sequence is 15 residues long. The CDR3, as DNA: TGTGCCAGCAGCTCCCCGGGACAGGGGGCAGATACGCAGTATTTT. Encoded protein: CASSSPGQGADTQYF. Full variable domain (outside the CDR3, taken from reference TRBV7-9 and TRBJ2-3): DTGVSQNPRHKITKRGQNVTFRCDPISEHNRLYWYRQTLGQGPEFLTYFQNEAQLEKSRLLSDRFSAERPKGSFSTLEIQRTEQGDSAMYLCASSSPGQGADTQYFGPGTRLTVL.

There are a few counts of this clonotype. The DNA for the CDR3 is TGCGCCAGCAGCCAAGTTGGGGGGAATGAGCAGTTCTTC. Protein product: CASSQVGGNEQFF. The gene calls are TRBV4-1 and TRBJ2-1; tentative D call: TRBD2 (6 bases). Germline assignment: CDR1 MGHRA and CDR2 YSYEKL. The CDR3 runs 13 residues. The germline V and J ends were trimmed by 1 base and 7 bases, with 8 bases remaining between them.

This clonotype was detected only a few times. The chain links TRBV5-1 to TRBJ2-7, with 9 bases lining up with TRBD1. The CDR3 is 16 amino acids. Germline V gene data show CDR1 as SGHRS and CDR2 as YFSETQ. After removal of 2 bases from V and 5 bases from J, the junction contained 11 bases not matched to a gene. DNA for the CDR3: TGCGCCAGCAGCTTACCCCCGGGACAGGGTAACGACGAGCAGTACTTC. Translation: CASSLPPGQGNDEQYF.

This clonotype was counted between two and nine times. V is TRBV20-1 and J is TRBJ2-1; 11 bases align to TRBD2. V lost 4 bases, J lost 10 bases, and 12 bases stayed unmatched. The CDR3 sequence is 15 residues long. Germline CDR1 reads DFQATT; CDR2 reads SNEGSKA (reference sequence). The CDR3 DNA reads TGCAGTGCTAACCCGAGACTAGCGGGGCTCAGGGAGCAGTTCTTC. Encoded protein: CSANPRLAGLREQFF.

The chain combines TRBV5-1 with TRBJ1-2; D is unresolved. There are 13 residues in the CDR3. The V and J ends lost 0 bases and 4 bases respectively, with 7 bases between them. Germline CDR1 and CDR2: SGHRS and YFSETQ. CDR3 DNA: TGCGCCAGCAGCTTGGGCCGGATCTATGGCTACACCTTC. Its translation is CASSLGRIYGYTF.

This clonotype has only a few counts. This chain links TRBV10-3 with TRBJ2-1, with D perhaps TRBD1 (6 bases). Germline values: CDR1 ENHRY, CDR2 SYGVKD. The ends were cut back, 7 bases at V and 5 bases at J, with 12 bases in the middle. There are 13 residues in the CDR3. The CDR3 region has the DNA TGTGCCATCAACCCCGGGACAAACAATGAGCAGTTCTTC. Its protein is CAINPGTNNEQFF.

This clonotype came up a few times. The V gene is TRBV4-2, the J gene TRBJ2-1; weak D call: TRBD2 (6 bases). V was trimmed by 4 bases and J by 4 bases, leaving 14 bases between them. The CDR3 covers 15 residues. CDR1 is LGHNA and CDR2 is YNFKEQ in the germline V gene. The CDR3 protein is CASSPISGVYNEQFF. CDR3 bases: TGTGCCAGCAGCCCCATATCGGGGGTATACAATGAGCAGTTCTTC.

The chain combines TRBV25-1 with TRBJ2-3; D gene ambiguous. This CDR3 is 11 amino acids long. Trimming stripped 9 bases from V and 5 bases from J, with 9 bases between. CDR1 MGHDK and CDR2 SYGVNS come from the germline V gene. The CDR3 spells CASQALDTQYF. Written as DNA, the CDR3 is TGTGCCAGTCAGGCTCTAGATACGCAGTATTTT.

This chain uses TRBV20-1 with TRBJ1-1; D may be TRBD1 (5 bases). Germline V gives CDR1 DFQATT, CDR2 SNEGSKA (reference sequence). The V end lost 5 bases, the J end lost 4 bases, and 14 bases lay between the germline ends. There are 13 residues in the CDR3. In DNA form, the CDR3 reads TGCAGTGCTCAACGGGACCCCGGCACTGAAGCTTTCTTT. The encoded protein is CSAQRDPGTEAFF.

This chain uses TRBV4-1 with TRBJ2-5; D gene ambiguous. CDR3 size: 16 residues. V lost 1 base and J lost 1, with 13 bases in between. The germline V gene has CDR1 MGHRA and CDR2 YSYEKL. The DNA for the CDR3 is TGCGCCAGCAGCCAAGTGTATCCCCCCAGCCAAGAGACCCAGTACTTC. It codes for CASSQVYPPSQETQYF.

The chain has TRBV5-5 and TRBJ2-7; 11 bases agree with TRBD2. V dropped 5 bases and J dropped 7; count of bases not matched to a gene: 14. Germline CDR1 and CDR2: SGHKS and YYEKEE (reference sequence). The CDR3 loop spans 16 amino acids. The CDR3 region is CASRGPIAGGPQEQYF. In DNA, the CDR3 is TGTGCCAGCAGGGGACCAATAGCGGGGGGGCCCCAGGAGCAGTACTTC. The complete variable domain, with remaining parts taken from reference TRBV5-5 and TRBJ2-7, reads DAGVTQSPTHLIKTRGQQVTLRCSPISGHKSVSWYQQVLGQGPQFIFQYYEKEERGRGNFPDRFSARQFPNYSSELNVNALLLGDSALYLCASRGPIAGGPQEQYFGPGTRLTVT.

The genes are TRBV7-9 and TRBJ2-7; D remains unclear. This CDR3 is 15 amino acids long. Trimming removed 4 bases at V and 2 bases at J, with 15 bases between. Germline V gene data show CDR1 as SEHNR and CDR2 as FQNEAQ (reference sequence). The DNA of the CDR3 is TGTGCCAGCAGCTCGGCGGCGGATAGACCCTACGAGCAGTACTTC. Translating gives CASSSAADRPYEQYF.

This chain uses TRBV30 with TRBJ2-1; possibly TRBD1 for D (6 bases). The ends were cut back, 3 bases at V and 13 bases at J, with 16 bases in the middle. Germline CDR1 reads GTSNPN; CDR2 reads SVGIG (reference sequence). This CDR3 region has 12 residues. The CDR3 region is CAWSVYSRGQFF. The CDR3 bases are TGTGCCTGGAGCGTGTACTCCAGGGGTCAGTTCTTC. Complete variable domain (other parts from reference TRBV30 and TRBJ2-1): SQTIHQWPATLVQPVGSPLSLECTVEGTSNPNLYWYRQAAGRGLQLLFYSVGIGQISSEVPQNLSASRPQDRQFILSSKKLLLSDSGFYLCAWSVYSRGQFFGPGTRLTVL.

The genes are TRBV12-3 or TRBV12-4 and TRBJ2-7, with D possibly being TRBD1 or TRBD2 (5 bases each). The CDR3 length is 15 residues. The V end lost 5 bases, the J end lost 3 bases, and 17 bases lay between the germline ends. The CDR3 spells CASSPPPGRDYEQYF. Here the CDR3 DNA reads TGTGCCAGCAGTCCCCCGCCGGGACGGGACTACGAGCAGTACTTC.

The chain is built from TRBV12-3 or TRBV12-4 and TRBJ1-1; 7 nucleotides match TRBD1. There are 14 residues in the CDR3. The CDR3 region has the DNA TGTGCAGCCACGACAGGGTCATTGAACACTGAAGCTTTCTTT. Protein: CAATTGSLNTEAFF.

This clonotype was counted a few times. The chain's CDR3 is CASSWTGPGEQYF. The CDR3 bases are TGTGCCAGCAGTTGGACAGGTCCCGGCGAGCAGTACTTC. This chain connects TRBV12-3 or TRBV12-4 to TRBJ2-7; 7 bases align to TRBD1. This CDR3 has 13 residues. V dropped 4 bases and J dropped 6; count of bases not matched to a gene: 6.

V usage is TRBV4-1 and J usage is TRBJ1-2; the D gene is possibly TRBD1 (5 bases). Germline CDR1 is MGHRA and CDR2 is YSYEKL. The CDR3 loop spans 16 amino acids. V gave up 5 bases and J gave up 0 bases, with 16 bases separating them. CDR3 in amino acids: CASSLGETQSNYGYTF. In DNA, the CDR3 is TGCGCCAGCAGCTTAGGGGAGACTCAATCTAACTATGGCTACACCTTC.

The V gene is TRBV28, the J gene TRBJ2-5, with unresolved D. V dropped 4 bases and J dropped 3 bases, with 9 bases sitting between them. The V gene's germline CDR1 is MDHEN and CDR2 SYDVKM. The CDR3 runs 13 residues. The CDR3 loop is CASSSLPEETQYF. The CDR3 nucleotides read TGTGCCAGCAGTTCCCTCCCGGAAGAGACCCAGTACTTC.